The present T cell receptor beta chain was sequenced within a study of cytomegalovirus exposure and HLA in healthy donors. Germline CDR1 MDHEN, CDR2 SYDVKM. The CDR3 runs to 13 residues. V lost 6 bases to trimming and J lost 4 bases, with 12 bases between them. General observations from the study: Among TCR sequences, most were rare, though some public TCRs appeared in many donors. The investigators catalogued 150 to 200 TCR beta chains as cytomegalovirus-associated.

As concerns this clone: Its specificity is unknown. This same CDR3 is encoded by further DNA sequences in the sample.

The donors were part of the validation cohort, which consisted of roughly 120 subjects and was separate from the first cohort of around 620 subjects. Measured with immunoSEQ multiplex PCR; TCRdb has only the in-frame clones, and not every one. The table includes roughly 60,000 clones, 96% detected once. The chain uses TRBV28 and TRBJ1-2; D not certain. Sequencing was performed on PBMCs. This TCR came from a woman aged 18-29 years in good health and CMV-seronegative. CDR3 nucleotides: TGTGCCAGCAGCCTGTCCGGTAGCTATGGCTACACCTTC. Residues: CASSLSGSYGYTF.